The clone carrying this T cell receptor beta chain showed up just a few times. As yet, its antigen is unknown. These data come from a study of vaccination effects on CD4 cells after COVID-19. The overall study: Each participant was administered two doses of either the BNT162b2 or the mRNA-1273 vaccine. Two convalescent patients were sampled 16 days and one week before vaccination.

TCRdb keeps only in-frame clones here, not all; method: immunoSEQ multiplex PCR. This table holds about 36,000 clones, 55% to 75% found once. ViraFEST assay sequencing came after antigen-specific CD4+ T cells were expanded with viral peptide pools. At the end of 10 days of culture, CD4+ T cells were isolated. A PCR test confirmed that the person had SARS-CoV-2 infection between March and December 2020. V was pared by 6 bases and J by 2 bases, with 16 bases between. The CDR3 extends over 15 amino acids. Germline lookup yields CDR1 MRHNA and CDR2 SNTAGT. This chain connects TRBV6-4 to TRBJ1-2; perhaps TRBD1 as D (6 bases). The clonotype originates from a human donor who had a prior SARS-CoV-2 infection. Sequences were derived from CD4+ T cells from PBMCs cultured with HCoV-NL63 spike peptides, sampled before COVID-19 vaccination. CDR3 residues: CASSPGHGLNYGYTF. In nucleotides, the CDR3 is TGTGCCAGCAGCCCGGGACACGGACTAAACTATGGCTACACCTTC.